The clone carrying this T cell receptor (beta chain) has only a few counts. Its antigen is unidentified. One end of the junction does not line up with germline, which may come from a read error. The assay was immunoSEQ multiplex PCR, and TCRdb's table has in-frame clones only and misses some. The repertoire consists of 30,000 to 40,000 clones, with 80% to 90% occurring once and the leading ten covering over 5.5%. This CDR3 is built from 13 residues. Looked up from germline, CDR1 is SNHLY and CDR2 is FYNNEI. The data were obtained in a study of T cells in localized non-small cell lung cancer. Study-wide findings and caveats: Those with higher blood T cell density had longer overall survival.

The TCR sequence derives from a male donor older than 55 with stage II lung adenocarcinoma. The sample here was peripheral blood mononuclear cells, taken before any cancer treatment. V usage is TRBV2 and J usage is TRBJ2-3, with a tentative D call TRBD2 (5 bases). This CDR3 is CASSEVLGHTQYF. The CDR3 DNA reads TGTGCCAGCAGCGAAGTACTAGGCCATACGCAGTATTTT.